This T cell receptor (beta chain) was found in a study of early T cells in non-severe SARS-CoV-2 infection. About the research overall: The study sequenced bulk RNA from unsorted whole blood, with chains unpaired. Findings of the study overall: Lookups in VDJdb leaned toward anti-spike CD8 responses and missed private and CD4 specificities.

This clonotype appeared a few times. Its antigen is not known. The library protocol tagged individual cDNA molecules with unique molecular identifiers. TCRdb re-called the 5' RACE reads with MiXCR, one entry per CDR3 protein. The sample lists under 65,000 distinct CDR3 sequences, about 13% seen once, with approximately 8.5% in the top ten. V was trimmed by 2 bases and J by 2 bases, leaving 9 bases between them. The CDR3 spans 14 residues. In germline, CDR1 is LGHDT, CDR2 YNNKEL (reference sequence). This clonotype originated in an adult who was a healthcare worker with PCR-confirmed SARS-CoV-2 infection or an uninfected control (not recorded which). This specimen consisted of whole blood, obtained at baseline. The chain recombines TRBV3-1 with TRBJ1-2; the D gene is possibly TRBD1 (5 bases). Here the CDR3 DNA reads TGTGCCAGCAGCCAATCCCCAGGGAACTATGGCTACACCTTC. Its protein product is CASSQSPGNYGYTF. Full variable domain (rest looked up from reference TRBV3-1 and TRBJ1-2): DTAVSQTPKYLVTQMGNDKSIKCEQNLGHDTMYWYKQDSKKFLKIMFSYNNKELIINETVPNRFSPKSPDKAHLNLHINSLELGDSAVYFCASSQSPGNYGYTFGSGTRLTVV.